This T cell receptor beta chain was documented in a study of blood T cell repertoires in COVID-19. Overall study context: Specimens from acute and convalescent COVID-19 originated in the United States, Italy and Spain.

How the authors handled the data: Amplifying reference gene primers gave estimates of nucleated cell counts. Repertoires were generated with immunoSEQ multiplex PCR, while TCRdb's copy carries only in-frame clones and drops some. V and J calls and clone size are those listed in that table; D and trimming were worked out from the DNA. This sample has about 130,000 clones, with roughly 79% found just once. Sequencing was carried out using peripheral blood. This clonotype was obtained from a woman aged 55-75 years with active or convalescent COVID-19.

CDR3 sequence: CASSYSARATSTEAFF. CDR3 DNA: TGTGCCAGCAGTTACTCAGCCAGGGCGACTAGCACTGAAGCTTTCTTT. The V call is TRBV6-5, the J call TRBJ1-1, with D perhaps matching TRBD1 (5 bases). This CDR3 has 16 residues. The V and J ends lost 0 bases and 4 bases respectively, with 15 bases between them. From germline, CDR1 is MNHEY and CDR2 SVGAGI.